This T cell receptor beta chain is drawn from a study of identical twins. This CDR3 region has 14 residues. Germline V gene data show CDR1 as SGHAT and CDR2 as FQNNGV. The V end lost 5 bases, the J end lost 3 bases, and 13 bases lay between the germline ends. Study-wide results and caveats: While abundant cord blood beta clonotypes carried fewer insertions, memory repertoires showed no such pattern. Weaker excess sharing between twins was seen in beta out-of-frame sequences.

Via MiXCR, TCRdb re-called the 5' RACE reads, giving one row per CDR3 protein. The sample lists under 1 million distinct CDR3 sequences, around an eighth occurring once. Worth noting for this clonotype: Its cognate antigen is unknown.

The data were also submitted as part of a second study, on yellow fever vaccine responses in identical twins. Per that study: On the reported evidence, twins' vaccine T cell responses seemed partly convergent and partly personalized.

This clonotype originated in a woman aged 18-35 years in good health. The J gene is TRBJ1-2, the V gene TRBV11-2; D is unresolved. Sequenced: PBMCs. The CDR3 DNA is TGTGCCAGCAGCCCGGGCCCTGTGGACTATGGCTACACCTTC. This encodes CASSPGPVDYGYTF.